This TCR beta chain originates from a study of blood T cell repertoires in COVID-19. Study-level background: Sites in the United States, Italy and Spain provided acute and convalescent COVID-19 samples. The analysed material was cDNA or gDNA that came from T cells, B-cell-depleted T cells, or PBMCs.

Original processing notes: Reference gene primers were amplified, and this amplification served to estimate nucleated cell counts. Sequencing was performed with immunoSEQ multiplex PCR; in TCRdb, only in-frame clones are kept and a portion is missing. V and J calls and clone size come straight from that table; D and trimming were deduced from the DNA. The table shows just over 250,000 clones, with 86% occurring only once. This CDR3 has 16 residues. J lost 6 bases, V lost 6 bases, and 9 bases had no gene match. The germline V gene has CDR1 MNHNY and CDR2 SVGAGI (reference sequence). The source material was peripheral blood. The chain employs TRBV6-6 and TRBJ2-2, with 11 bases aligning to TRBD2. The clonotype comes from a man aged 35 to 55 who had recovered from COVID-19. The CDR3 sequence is CASRATSGSRAGELFF. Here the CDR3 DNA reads TGTGCCAGCAGGGCAACTAGCGGGAGTAGGGCCGGGGAGCTGTTTTTT.